This TCR beta chain was profiled in a study of identical twins. Study outcomes and limitations: Twins' excess sharing was less marked for out-of-frame beta sequences.

Notes on this clonotype: Its antigen is still unknown.

MiXCR was run by TCRdb on the 5' RACE reads, yielding one entry per CDR3 protein. This sample has approximately 190,000 distinct CDR3 sequences; around 15% occur once, and the top ten carry 40%. The V end lost 7 bases, the J end lost 6 bases, and 19 bases lay between the germline ends. CDR3 length: 14 amino acids. These data are also associated with another study on T cells expressing NK-cell markers. From that paper: Sorted CD3+CD56-NKG2C+, CD3+CD56+NKG2C+ and CD3+CD56+NKG2C- T cells supplied the TCR beta repertoires. The share of CD8+ T cells held by dominant NKG2C+ clonotypes was 1.0-7.0% in roughly 6 donors.

V and J are TRBV12-3 or TRBV12-4 and TRBJ2-7; D may be TRBD2 (6 bases). Material for sequencing was CD8+ T cells sorted from blood. This clonotype was sampled from a woman younger than 35 in good health. Written as DNA, the CDR3 is TGTGCCAGCACCAAAGGGGACTGGACGGGCGAGCAGTACTTC. Amino acid sequence: CASTKGDWTGEQYF.